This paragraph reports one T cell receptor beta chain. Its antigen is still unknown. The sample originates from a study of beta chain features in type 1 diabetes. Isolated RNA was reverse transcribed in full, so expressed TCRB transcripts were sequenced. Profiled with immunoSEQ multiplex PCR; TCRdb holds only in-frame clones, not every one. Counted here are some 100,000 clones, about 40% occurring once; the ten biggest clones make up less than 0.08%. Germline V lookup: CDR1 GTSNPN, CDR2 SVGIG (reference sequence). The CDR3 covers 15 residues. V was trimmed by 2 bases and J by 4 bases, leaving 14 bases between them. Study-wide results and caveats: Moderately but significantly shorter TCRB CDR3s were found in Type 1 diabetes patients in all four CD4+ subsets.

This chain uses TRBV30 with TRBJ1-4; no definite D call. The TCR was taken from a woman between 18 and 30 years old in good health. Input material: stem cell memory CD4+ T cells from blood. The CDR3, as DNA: TGTGCCTGGAGTCTAGTGCGCGGTGGTAATGAAAAACTGTTTTTT. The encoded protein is CAWSLVRGGNEKLFF.